This T cell receptor beta chain was recovered during a study of HIV-infected children after antiretroviral therapy interruption. Germline lookup yields CDR1 SEHNR and CDR2 FQNEAQ (reference sequence). This CDR3 is built from 12 residues. V was pared by 8 bases and J by 6 bases, with 14 bases between. This clonotype was counted many times. RNA-based 3' RACE libraries used unique molecular identifiers. Each CDR3 protein gets one entry after TCRdb re-called the 3' RACE reads with MiXCR. The sample lists about 89,000 distinct CDR3 sequences, 6.9% occurring once. The treatment here: PENTA 11 planned treatment interruption arm or continuous ART arm. At least 24 weeks of at least three-drug ART, in children 2 to 15 years. At least 5 million viable PBMCs were required per cryopreserved sample. Naive CD4+ CD45RA+ CD45RO- T cells were sorted from thawed PBMCs.

Sequenced material: CD45RA+ CD4+ T cells from PBMCs, pooled from several time points, taken from a donor given antiretroviral therapy, either interrupted or continuous. The subset: naive CD4+ CD45RA+ CD45RO- T cells. The gene calls are TRBV7-9 and TRBJ2-7; no reliable D call. The clonotype was recovered from a pool of human donors with HIV. CDR3 amino acids: CASALPTSEQYF. The CDR3 bases are TGTGCCAGCGCCCTTCCAACATCCGAGCAGTACTTC.